These T cell receptor beta chains were read from a single sample in a study of OX40 agonist ivuxolimab in advanced cancers. Clones were read by immunoSEQ multiplex PCR, and TCRdb kept only the in-frame ones, dropping some. Among over 45,000 clones, more than 85% were seen once, and the ten largest hold 25% to 40%. This material consisted of CD4+ or CD8+ T cells sorted from blood, taken in a trial of the OX40 agonist ivuxolimab. The receptor set was obtained from an adult with an advanced solid tumor such as melanoma, head and neck, liver or kidney cancer. Both conserved end residues are part of each CDR3. D genes are given only for firm matches. A row's size may be missing; if present it is once, few, many or a size class.

j_gene: TRBJ2-6
len: 16
d_gene: TRBD1
abundance: .
v_gene: TRBV19
CDR3aa: CASSILQGAGANVLTF
CDR3nt: TGTGCCAGTAGTATTCTGCAGGGGGCTGGGGCCAACGTCCTGACTTTC

j_gene: TRBJ1-2
len: 15
d_gene: .
abundance: .
v_gene: TRBV19
CDR3aa: CASSIGTRAREGYTF
CDR3nt: TGTGCCAGTAGTATAGGGACAAGGGCTCGCGAGGGCTACACCTTC

j_gene: TRBJ1-1
len: 14
d_gene: .
abundance: .
v_gene: TRBV5-4
CDR3aa: CASSFPTGNTEAFF
CDR3nt: TGTGCCAGCAGCTTCCCGACAGGGAACACTGAAGCTTTCTTT

j_gene: TRBJ1-5
len: 14
d_gene: .
abundance: .
v_gene: TRBV5-1
CDR3aa: CASSLDGGSQPQHF
CDR3nt: TGCGCCAGCAGCTTGGATGGGGGGAGCCAGCCCCAGCATTTT

j_gene: TRBJ2-1
len: 15
d_gene: TRBD2
abundance: .
v_gene: TRBV7-9
CDR3aa: CASRLRTSKNNEQFF
CDR3nt: TGTGCCAGCAGGTTACGGACTAGCAAGAACAATGAGCAGTTCTTC

j_gene: TRBJ1-2
len: 12
d_gene: .
abundance: .
v_gene: TRBV9
CDR3aa: CASSVGGYGYTF
CDR3nt: TGTGCCAGCAGCGTAGGGGGTTATGGCTACACCTTC

j_gene: TRBJ2-7
len: 14
d_gene: TRBD1
abundance: .
v_gene: TRBV5-6
CDR3aa: CASSLGTGVYEQYF
CDR3nt: TGTGCCAGCAGCTTGGGGACAGGGGTGTACGAGCAGTACTTC

j_gene: TRBJ2-7
len: 14
d_gene: .
abundance: .
v_gene: TRBV19
CDR3aa: CASSRDLVGYEQYF
CDR3nt: TGTGCCAGTAGCCGGGACTTGGTAGGCTACGAGCAGTACTTC

j_gene: TRBJ2-7
len: 12
d_gene: .
abundance: .
v_gene: TRBV7-8
CDR3aa: CASRGSRYEQYF
CDR3nt: TGTGCCAGCAGGGGGAGTCGCTACGAGCAGTACTTC

j_gene: TRBJ2-7
len: 16
d_gene: TRBD1
abundance: .
v_gene: TRBV27
CDR3aa: CASSSKGTGFSYEQYF
CDR3nt: TGTGCCAGCAGTTCCAAAGGGACAGGTTTTTCCTACGAGCAGTACTTC

j_gene: TRBJ2-7
len: 15
d_gene: .
abundance: .
v_gene: TRBV7-9
CDR3aa: CASSPSDGGPGEQYF
CDR3nt: TGTGCCAGCAGCCCTAGCGACGGAGGGCCGGGGGAGCAGTACTTC

j_gene: TRBJ2-7
len: 12
d_gene: .
abundance: .
v_gene: TRBV7-8
CDR3aa: CASSLSAYEQYF
CDR3nt: TGTGCCAGCAGCTTGTCCGCCTACGAGCAGTACTTC

j_gene: TRBJ2-5
len: 15
d_gene: .
abundance: few
v_gene: TRBV29-1
CDR3aa: CSVDIVEGLGGTQYF
CDR3nt: TGCAGCGTTGATATTGTGGAGGGGCTGGGCGGAACCCAGTACTTC

j_gene: TRBJ1-2
len: 13
d_gene: .
abundance: .
v_gene: TRBV27
CDR3aa: CASSFLPRDGYTF
CDR3nt: TGTGCCAGCAGTTTTCTACCCAGGGATGGCTACACCTTC

j_gene: TRBJ2-1
len: 14
d_gene: TRBD1
abundance: .
v_gene: TRBV29-1
CDR3aa: CSVEDRDRYNEQFF
CDR3nt: TGCAGCGTTGAGGACCGGGACAGATACAATGAGCAGTTCTTC

j_gene: TRBJ2-2
len: 18
d_gene: TRBD2
abundance: .
v_gene: TRBV27
CDR3aa: CASRNLAGGRPVTGELFF
CDR3nt: TGTGCCAGCAGAAACCTAGCGGGAGGCCGGCCGGTTACCGGGGAGCTGTTTTTT

j_gene: TRBJ2-7
len: 12
d_gene: .
abundance: .
v_gene: TRBV28
CDR3aa: CASLTNSYEQYF
CDR3nt: TGTGCCAGCCTGACCAATTCCTACGAGCAGTACTTC

j_gene: TRBJ2-5
len: 19
d_gene: TRBD2
abundance: once
v_gene: TRBV19
CDR3aa: CASSIGRGGTSGKQETQYF
CDR3nt: TGTGCCAGTAGTATCGGGCGCGGGGGGACATCCGGAAAACAAGAGACCCAGTACTTC

j_gene: TRBJ2-1
len: 15
d_gene: TRBD2
abundance: .
v_gene: TRBV27
CDR3aa: CASSPSGRVYNEQFF
CDR3nt: TGTGCCAGCAGTCCTAGCGGGAGGGTCTACAATGAGCAGTTCTTC

j_gene: TRBJ2-7
len: 15
d_gene: .
abundance: .
v_gene: TRBV6-5
CDR3aa: CASSYGMQYGYEQYF
CDR3nt: TGTGCCAGCAGTTACGGGATGCAATACGGCTACGAGCAGTACTTC

j_gene: TRBJ2-3
len: 17
d_gene: TRBD1
abundance: once
v_gene: TRBV25-1
CDR3aa: CASMVPPGQGARDTQYF
CDR3nt: TGTGCCAGCATGGTCCCCCCGGGACAGGGGGCAAGAGATACGCAGTATTTT

j_gene: TRBJ1-1
len: 14
d_gene: .
abundance: .
v_gene: TRBV27
CDR3aa: CASSLTDMNTEAFF
CDR3nt: TGTGCCAGCAGTTTAACGGATATGAACACTGAAGCTTTCTTT

j_gene: TRBJ2-7
len: 13
d_gene: .
abundance: .
v_gene: TRBV5-6
CDR3aa: CASSFRRAYEQYF
CDR3nt: TGTGCCAGCAGCTTTAGACGGGCCTACGAGCAGTACTTC

j_gene: TRBJ1-5
len: 15
d_gene: .
abundance: .
v_gene: TRBV28
CDR3aa: CASRKYTPGYQPQHF
CDR3nt: TGTGCCAGCAGAAAATATACCCCCGGATATCAGCCCCAGCATTTT

j_gene: TRBJ2-1
len: 15
d_gene: TRBD1
abundance: .
v_gene: TRBV28
CDR3aa: CASSHPTGGYNEQFF
CDR3nt: TGTGCCAGCAGTCACCCGACAGGGGGATACAATGAGCAGTTCTTC

j_gene: TRBJ2-7
len: 13
d_gene: TRBD1
abundance: .
v_gene: TRBV7-9
CDR3aa: CASSSGGWYEQYF
CDR3nt: TGTGCCAGCAGCTCAGGGGGCTGGTACGAGCAGTACTTC

j_gene: TRBJ1-2
len: 14
d_gene: .
abundance: .
v_gene: TRBV15
CDR3aa: CATSRDGGAGGYTF
CDR3nt: TGTGCCACCAGCAGAGACGGGGGGGCTGGAGGCTACACCTTC

j_gene: TRBJ2-7
len: 13
d_gene: .
abundance: .
v_gene: TRBV25-1
CDR3aa: CASSAQGWGEQYF
CDR3nt: TGTGCCAGCAGCGCCCAGGGGTGGGGCGAGCAGTACTTC

j_gene: TRBJ2-5
len: 15
d_gene: .
abundance: .
v_gene: TRBV21-1
CDR3aa: CASKARGNSLGTQYF
CDR3nt: TGTGCCAGCAAAGCCCGTGGGAACAGTCTCGGGACCCAGTACTTC

j_gene: TRBJ2-5
len: 16
d_gene: TRBD1
abundance: once
v_gene: TRBV5-6
CDR3aa: CASSRGQGYSQETQYF
CDR3nt: TGTGCCAGCAGCCGGGGACAGGGTTACTCCCAAGAGACCCAGTACTTC

j_gene: TRBJ2-7
len: 12
d_gene: .
abundance: .
v_gene: TRBV6-5
CDR3aa: CASTGGYYEQYF
CDR3nt: TGTGCCAGCACGGGGGGCTACTACGAGCAGTACTTC